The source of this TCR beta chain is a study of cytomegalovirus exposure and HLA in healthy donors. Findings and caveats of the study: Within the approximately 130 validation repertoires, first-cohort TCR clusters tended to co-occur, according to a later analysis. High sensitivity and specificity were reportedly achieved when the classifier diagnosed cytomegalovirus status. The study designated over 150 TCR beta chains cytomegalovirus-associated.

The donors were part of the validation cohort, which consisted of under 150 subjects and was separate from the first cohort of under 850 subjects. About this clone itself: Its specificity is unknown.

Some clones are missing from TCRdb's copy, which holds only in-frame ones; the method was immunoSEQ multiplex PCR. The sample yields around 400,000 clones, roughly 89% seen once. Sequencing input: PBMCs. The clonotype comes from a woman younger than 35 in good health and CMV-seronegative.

The CDR3 DNA sequence: TGTGCCAGCAGCTTGGCGCGTTGGAACACTGAAGCTTTCTTT. This gives the protein CASSLARWNTEAFF. J is TRBJ1-1 and V is TRBV5-6; unclear D gene. Trimming pared 0 bases from V and 1 base from J, leaving 7 bases between. The CDR3 covers 14 residues. The germline V gene has CDR1 SGHDT and CDR2 YYEEEE.